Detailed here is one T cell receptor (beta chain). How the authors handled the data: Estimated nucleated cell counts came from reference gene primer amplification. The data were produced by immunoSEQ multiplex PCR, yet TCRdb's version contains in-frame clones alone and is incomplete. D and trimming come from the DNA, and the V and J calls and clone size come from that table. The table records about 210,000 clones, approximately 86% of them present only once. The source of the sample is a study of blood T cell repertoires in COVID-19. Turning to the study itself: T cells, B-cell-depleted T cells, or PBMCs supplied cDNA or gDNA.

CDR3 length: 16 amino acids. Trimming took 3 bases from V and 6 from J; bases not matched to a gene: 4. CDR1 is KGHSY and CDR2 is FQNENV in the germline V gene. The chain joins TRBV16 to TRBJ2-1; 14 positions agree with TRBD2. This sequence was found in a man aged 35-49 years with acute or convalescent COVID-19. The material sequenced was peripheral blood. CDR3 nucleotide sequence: TGTGCCAGCAGCCATGCGGGACTAGCGGGAGTCAATGAGCAGTTCTTC. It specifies CASSHAGLAGVNEQFF.